This T cell receptor (beta chain) was obtained from a study of blood T cell repertoires in COVID-19. Study as a whole: Sites across the United States, Italy and Spain contributed samples from acute and convalescent COVID-19. In each case, the material was cDNA or gDNA derived from T cells, B-cell-depleted T cells, or PBMCs.

Original handling: Nucleated cell counts were estimated from reference gene primer amplification. The repertoire was sequenced with immunoSEQ multiplex PCR; TCRdb's copy has only in-frame clones and lacks some. V, J and clone size derive from that table, while D and trimming were established from the DNA sequence. The sample yields some 80,000 clones, just under 85% seen once. The length of the CDR3 is 14 residues. Trimming at V came to 3 bases and at J to 6 bases, leaving 0 bases not matched to a gene. Germline CDR1 SGHRS, CDR2 YFSETQ. The sample consisted of peripheral blood. The receptor was isolated from a man older than 75 with active or convalescent COVID-19. V usage is TRBV5-1 and J usage is TRBJ1-6; 10 nucleotides line up with TRBD1. Here the CDR3 DNA reads TGCGCCAGCAGCTGGACAGGGGGTAATTCACCCCTCCACTTT. It specifies CASSWTGGNSPLHF.